The subject of this entry is one TCR beta chain. This record comes from a study of blood T cells in healthy people across ages. Germline V gene lookup returns CDR1 MDHEN and CDR2 SYDVKM. V lost 5 bases to trimming and J lost 1 base; unmatched junction nucleotides: 11. The CDR3 totals 16 residues. Using a J-beta primer mix together with a sample-barcoded 5' primer, a second PCR was run for roughly 6 to 12 cycles. TCRdb re-derived calls from the 5' RACE reads in MiXCR, one entry per CDR3 protein. Found here are 1.5 million to 2 million distinct CDR3 sequences, roughly 27% of them singletons; the top ten hold 7.7%.

The sequenced sample was blood. The chain combines TRBV28 with TRBJ2-7, with 7 bases that match TRBD2. This clonotype was obtained from a woman in her 30s in good health. The CDR3 coding sequence is TGTGCCAGCAGTCTTGGGTTCGGGACTAATTCCTACGAGCAGTACTTC. Protein product: CASSLGFGTNSYEQYF.